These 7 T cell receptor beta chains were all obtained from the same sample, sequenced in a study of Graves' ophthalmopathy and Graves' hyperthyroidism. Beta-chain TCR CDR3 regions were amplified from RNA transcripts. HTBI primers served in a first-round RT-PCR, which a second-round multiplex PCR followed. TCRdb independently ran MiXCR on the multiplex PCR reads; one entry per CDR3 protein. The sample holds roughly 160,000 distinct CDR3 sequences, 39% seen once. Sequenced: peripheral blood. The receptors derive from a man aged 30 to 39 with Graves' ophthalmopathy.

This CDR3 reads CAISERPEVNQPQHF. The CDR3 DNA sequence: TGTGCCATCAGTGAGCGGCCAGAGGTTAATCAGCCCCAGCATTTT. The J gene is TRBJ1-5, the V gene TRBV10-3; no reliable D call. Germline CDR1 ENHRY, CDR2 SYGVKD. Deletions cut 2 bases from V and 4 bases from J, with 12 bases between. This CDR3 comprises 15 residues.

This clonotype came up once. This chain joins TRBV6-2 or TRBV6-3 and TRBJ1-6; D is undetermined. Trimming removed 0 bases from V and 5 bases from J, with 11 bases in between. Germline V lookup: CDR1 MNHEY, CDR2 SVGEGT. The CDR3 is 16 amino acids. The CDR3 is CASSYSGPANNSPLHF. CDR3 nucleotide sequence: TGTGCCAGCAGTTACTCTGGGCCCGCTAATAATTCACCCCTCCACTTT.

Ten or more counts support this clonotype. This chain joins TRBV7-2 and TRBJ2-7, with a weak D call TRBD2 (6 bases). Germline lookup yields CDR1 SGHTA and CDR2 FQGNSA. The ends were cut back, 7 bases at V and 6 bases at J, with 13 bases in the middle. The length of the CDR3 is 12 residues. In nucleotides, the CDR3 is TGTGCCAGCATGCTACCTAGCGCCGAGCAGTACTTC. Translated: CASMLPSAEQYF.

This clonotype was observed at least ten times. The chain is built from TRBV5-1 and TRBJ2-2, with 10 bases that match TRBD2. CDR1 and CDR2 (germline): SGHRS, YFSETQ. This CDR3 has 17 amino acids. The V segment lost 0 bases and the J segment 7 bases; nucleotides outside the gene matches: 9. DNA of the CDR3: TGCGCCAGCAGCTTGGATCCTAGCGGGAGTAGTGGCGGGGAGCTGTTTTTT. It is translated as CASSLDPSGSSGGELFF.

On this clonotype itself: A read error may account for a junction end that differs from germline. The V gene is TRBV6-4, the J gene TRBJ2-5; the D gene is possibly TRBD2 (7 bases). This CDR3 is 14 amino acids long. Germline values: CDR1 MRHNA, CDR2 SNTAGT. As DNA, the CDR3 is TGTGCCAGCAGGGCAATTAGGGGGGGAGAGACCCTGTACTTC. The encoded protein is CASRAIRGGETLYF.

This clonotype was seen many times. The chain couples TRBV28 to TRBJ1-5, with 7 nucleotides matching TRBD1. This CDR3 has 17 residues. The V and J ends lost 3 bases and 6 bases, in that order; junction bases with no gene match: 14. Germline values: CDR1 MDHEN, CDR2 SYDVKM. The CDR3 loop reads CASSFERGGGAGQPQHF. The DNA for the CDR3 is TGTGCCAGCAGTTTTGAACGGGGAGGGGGCGCGGGTCAGCCCCAGCATTTT.

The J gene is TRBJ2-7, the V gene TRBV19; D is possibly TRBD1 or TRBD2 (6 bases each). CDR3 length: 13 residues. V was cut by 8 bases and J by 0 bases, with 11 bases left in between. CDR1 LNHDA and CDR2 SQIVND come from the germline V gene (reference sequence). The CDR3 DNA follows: TGTGCCAGTGGGGGGCCATACTCCTACGAGCAGTACTTC. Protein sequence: CASGGPYSYEQYF.